This TCR beta chain was identified during a study of glioma-infiltrating T cells. Using RNA template, CDR3s of TCR alpha and beta were amplified with iRepertoire arm-PCR. From the multiplex PCR reads, TCRdb called clonotypes with MiXCR, one entry per CDR3 protein. The table lists 90,000 or so distinct CDR3 sequences, 35% to 50% of them singletons. The CDR3 extends over 15 amino acids. Germline trimming cut 7 bases from V and 1 base from J; bases unmatched to any gene: 7. Per the germline V gene, CDR1 is MDHEN and CDR2 is SYDVKM. This clonotype has at least ten counts. The TCR comes from a human donor with low-grade glioma or glioblastoma, undergoing nonglioma brain surgery, or in good health (not recorded which). The gene calls are TRBV28 and TRBJ2-3, with 8 bases aligning to TRBD1. Sequencing was done on a sample of glioma tissue, nonneoplastic brain tissue, or PBMCs (not recorded which). CDR3 in amino acids: CASNKVRGRTDTQYF. CDR3 bases: TGTGCCAGCAATAAAGTCAGGGGGCGCACAGATACGCAGTATTTT. Filled out from reference TRBV28 and TRBJ2-3, the complete variable domain reads DVKVTQSSRYLVKRTGEKVFLECVQDMDHENMFWYRQDPGLGLRLIYFSYDVKMKEKGDIPEGYSVSREKKERFSLILESASTNQTSMYLCASNKVRGRTDTQYFGPGTRLTVL.